This paragraph reports one T cell receptor (beta chain). It differs at one base from a far larger clone, so likely a read error. The sample originates from a study of blood T cell repertoires in COVID-19. In the study overall: Sites in the United States, Italy and Spain provided acute and convalescent COVID-19 samples. T cells, B-cell-depleted T cells, or PBMCs provided the cDNA or gDNA that served as material.

Original processing notes: Cell counts per sample came from amplifying reference gene primers. Assay used: immunoSEQ multiplex PCR; TCRdb lists only in-frame clones, some missing. The D gene and trimming were derived from the DNA, and the V and J assignments and clone size from that table. This table holds some 280,000 clones, roughly nine tenths found once. V gave up 3 bases and J gave up 0 bases; unmatched junction bases: 1. The CDR3 is 14 amino acids. CDR1 is LGHNA and CDR2 is YNFKEQ in the germline V gene. This TCR derives from a woman aged 40 to 50 who had recovered from COVID-19. The chain recombines TRBV4-2 with TRBJ1-1; 7 bases agree with TRBD1. Sequencing input: peripheral blood. The CDR3: CASSQGTVNTEAFF. DNA of the CDR3: TGTGCCAGCAGCCAGGGGACAGTGAACACTGAAGCTTTCTTT.